The 9 T cell receptor beta chains given below trace back to one sample, sequenced in a study of T cells after posttransplantation cyclophosphamide. The method was immunoSEQ multiplex PCR; TCRdb's version includes in-frame clones alone and lacks a portion of them. Counted here are 16,000 or so clones, about 85% occurring once; the ten biggest clones make up approximately 30%. Control samples came 1 year after myeloablative marrow transplants with methotrexate plus calcineurin inhibitor. Sequenced here: PBMCs, sampled after allogeneic stem cell transplant with calcineurin inhibitor and methotrexate. The receptors originated from a female patient aged 18-30 years who received an allogeneic stem cell transplant from an unrelated donor, was CMV-positive, and had acute and chronic GVHD. Some T cells may have originated in the graft donor.

This chain connects TRBV5-4 to TRBJ1-1; a possible D gene is TRBD1 (6 bases). The CDR3 spans 14 residues. The V and J ends lost 0 bases and 7 bases respectively, with 13 bases between them. The germline V gene encodes CDR1 SGHNT and CDR2 YYREEE (reference sequence). CDR3 protein: CASSLEGGYIEAFF. In DNA form, the CDR3 reads TGTGCCAGCAGCTTGGAGGGGGGGTACATTGAAGCTTTCTTT.

The CDR3 nucleotides read TGCGCCAGCAGCTTCAAGACAGGGAACACTGAAGCTTTCTTT. Translating it yields CASSFKTGNTEAFF. This chain uses TRBV5-1 with TRBJ1-1; the D gene is possibly TRBD1 (6 bases). The V gene lost 2 bases and the J gene lost 1 base, with 9 bases spanning the gap. This CDR3 is built from 14 residues. Germline V gene lookup returns CDR1 SGHRS and CDR2 YFSETQ.

The chain combines TRBV11-3 with TRBJ2-3; D is unclear. CDR3 length equals 13 residues. Germline CDR1 is SGHNT and CDR2 is YENEEA. Trimming took off 5 bases at V and 5 bases at J, with 11 bases between the two ends. The DNA of the CDR3 is TGTGCCAGCAGCGGAACCCTAGTAGATACGCAGTATTTT. Translating gives CASSGTLVDTQYF.

V is TRBV2 and J is TRBJ2-2, with 16 bases that match TRBD2. After removal of 6 bases from V and 5 bases from J, the junction contained 9 bases not matched to a gene. Looked up from germline, CDR1 is SNHLY and CDR2 is FYNNEI. The CDR3 spans 18 residues. CDR3 DNA sequence: TGTGCCAGCAGCGCCCTTAAGGGACTAGCGGGAGGGACCGGGGAGCTGTTTTTT. Its translation is CASSALKGLAGGTGELFF.

The chain employs TRBV15 and TRBJ2-1, with TRBD2 identical over 7 bases. The germline V gene has CDR1 LNHNV and CDR2 YYDKDF (reference sequence). V was clipped by 1 base and J by 6 bases; unmatched bases: 12. CDR3 length: 17 amino acids. CDR3 nucleotide sequence: TGTGCCACCAGCAGAGTCGTCGAGCGGGATCCGAGCAATGAGCAGTTCTTC. It is translated as CATSRVVERDPSNEQFF.

The chain carries TRBV19 and TRBJ1-1; D is unclear. This CDR3 is 17 amino acids long. V was pared by 0 bases and J by 0 bases, with 14 bases between. Germline V gene lookup returns CDR1 LNHDA and CDR2 SQIVND (reference sequence). CDR3: CASSIDREGYLNTEAFF. CDR3 in DNA: TGTGCCAGTAGTATAGATCGGGAGGGATACCTGAACACTGAAGCTTTCTTT. The variable domain in full, completed from reference TRBV19 and TRBJ1-1, reads DGGITQSPKYLFRKEGQNVTLSCEQNLNHDAMYWYRQDPGQGLRLIYYSQIVNDFQKGDIAEGYSVSREKKESFPLTVTSAQKNPTAFYLCASSIDREGYLNTEAFFGQGTRLTVV.

V and J are TRBV28 and TRBJ1-2, with D perhaps matching TRBD1 (6 bases). The CDR3 has 16 amino acids. Germline V gene lookup returns CDR1 MDHEN and CDR2 SYDVKM. The V end was cut by 11 bases, the J end by 2 bases, with 24 bases between. CDR3 sequence: CAGSQQGTTRNYGYTF. CDR3 nucleotide sequence: TGTGCCGGGAGTCAACAGGGAACTACAAGAAACTATGGCTACACCTTC.

This clone was picked up a small number of times. The chain combines TRBV10-3 with TRBJ1-4, with no clear D. V lost 3 bases and J 3 bases, leaving 5 bases between the germline ends. Germline V CDR1 and CDR2: ENHRY, SYGVKD. The CDR3 spans 13 residues. The CDR3 bases are TGTGCCATCAGTGACAGATCTAATGAAAAACTGTTTTTT. Translating it yields CAISDRSNEKLFF.

The gene calls are TRBV28 and TRBJ1-4; D might be TRBD1 (5 bases). The CDR3 is 14 amino acids. The V gene lost 2 bases and the J gene lost 8 bases, with 12 bases spanning the gap. Germline V gene lookup returns CDR1 MDHEN and CDR2 SYDVKM. The CDR3 spells CASSLVQGWEKLFF. In DNA form, the CDR3 reads TGTGCCAGCAGTTTAGTCCAGGGATGGGAAAAACTGTTTTTT.